One sample yielded the 16 T cell receptor beta chains listed below, sequenced in a study of Graves' ophthalmopathy and Graves' hyperthyroidism (dated by TCRdb to about 2018). For sequencing, an Illumina HiSeq 2000 was employed. For repertoire sequencing, TCR beta CDR3 regions were amplified from RNA transcripts. The first round of RT-PCR was done with HTBI primers and the Qiagen OneStep RT-PCR kit, and was followed by a second round of multiplex PCR, then size selection and purification. The public reads were reprocessed in TCRdb via fastp at Q25 and MiXCR, keeping in-frame beta chains. CDR3 protein duplicates are merged, each entry listing the most common genes and DNA. The sample contains roughly 1.1 million distinct CDR3 sequences, about 38% of them found a single time. The top ten constitute around 10% of the sample. Sequenced sample: peripheral blood or thyroid tissue (not recorded which). All receptors come from an adult man with Graves' hyperthyroidism.

About this clonotype: A single base separates this from a much larger clone, so it may be a read error. V is TRBV19 and J is TRBJ1-6; 9 nucleotides agree with TRBD1. Per the germline V gene, CDR1 is LNHDA and CDR2 is SQIVND (reference sequence). This CDR3 spans 16 amino acids. V dropped 5 bases and J dropped 7; count of bases not matched to a gene: 9. This CDR3 reads CASSDLQGARNSPLHF. Written as DNA, the CDR3 is TGTGCCAGTAGTGATTTACAGGGGGCGCGAAATTCACCCCTCCACTTT.

This clonotype was found a few times. The V gene is TRBV4-2, the J gene TRBJ2-7, with 8 bases fitting TRBD2. The CDR3 has 17 amino acids. Germline V gives CDR1 LGHNA, CDR2 YNFKEQ. The J segment lost 6 bases and the V segment lost 0 bases, leaving 13 bases of the junction unmatched. CDR3 residues: CASSQDSRPAGGLEQYF. CDR3 DNA sequence: TGTGCCAGCAGCCAAGATTCCCGACCGGCGGGAGGACTCGAGCAGTACTTC.

This clonotype was seen repeatedly, ten times or more. This chain uses TRBV11-2 with TRBJ2-5, with TRBD1 matching over 8 bases. Germline assignment: CDR1 SGHAT and CDR2 FQNNGV. V lost 5 bases to trimming and J lost 1 base; unmatched junction nucleotides: 12. This CDR3 is built from 17 residues. The CDR3 bases are TGTGCCAGCAGCCCCGTTCCCCGACAGGGGCCCCAAGAGACCCAGTACTTC. This sequence encodes CASSPVPRQGPQETQYF.

This clonotype was seen more than once but under ten times. This chain connects TRBV19 to TRBJ2-7; D might be TRBD1 or TRBD2, each matching 6 bases. The V end lost 5 bases, the J end lost 5 bases, and 13 bases lay between the germline ends. In germline, CDR1 is LNHDA, CDR2 SQIVND (reference sequence). The CDR3 sequence is 13 residues long. CDR3 sequence: CASSPRGRHEQYF. CDR3 DNA sequence: TGTGCCAGTAGTCCCCGGGGGCGGCACGAGCAGTACTTC.

The table lists this clonotype with many counts. The chain carries TRBV10-3 and TRBJ1-6; the D is unclear. The CDR3 contains 13 residues. The V end was cut by 4 bases, the J end by 5 bases, with 6 bases between. Per the germline V gene, CDR1 is ENHRY and CDR2 is SYGVKD. The CDR3 sequence is CAISGQNNSPLHF. The CDR3 nucleotides are TGTGCCATCAGTGGGCAGAATAATTCACCCCTCCACTTT.

This chain uses TRBV27 with TRBJ2-7, with D perhaps matching TRBD1 (6 bases). Germline CDR1 is MNHEY and CDR2 is SMNVEV (reference sequence). V was clipped by 3 bases and J by 4 bases, with 13 bases between them. The CDR3 has 14 amino acids. Here the CDR3 DNA reads TGTGCCAGCAGTTTTCAGCGAGGGGGATACGAGCAGTACTTC. Protein product: CASSFQRGGYEQYF.

In its sample, this clonotype was seen many times. This sequence joins TRBV5-1 and TRBJ2-7; the D gene could be TRBD1 or TRBD2 (5 bases each). The length of the CDR3 is 15 residues. V was cut by 3 bases and J by 0 bases, with 13 bases left in between. The germline CDR1 and CDR2 sequences are SGHRS and YFSETQ. The DNA of the CDR3 is TGCGCCAGCAGCTCGAGGGGCGTTAGCTCCTACGAGCAGTACTTC. Translation: CASSSRGVSSYEQYF.

The chain has TRBV20-1 and TRBJ2-2, with TRBD1 matching over 8 bases. Germline V gene sequence: CDR1 DFQATT, CDR2 SNEGSKA (reference sequence). The CDR3 has 14 residues. The V gene end was trimmed by 5 bases and the J gene end by 8 bases; junction bases not matched to a gene: 10. Here the CDR3 reads CSASTGTGRGELFF. CDR3 coding DNA: TGCAGTGCTTCAACCGGGACAGGCCGAGGGGAGCTGTTTTTT.

This clonotype was seen ten or more times. The J gene is TRBJ1-2, the V gene TRBV5-1, with 7 bases lining up with TRBD1. CDR3 length: 14 residues. The germline V gene has CDR1 SGHRS and CDR2 YFSETQ. V lost 4 bases and J lost 6; bases outside the gene matches: 9. In nucleotides, the CDR3 is TGCGCCAGCAGCACCCGGGACAGAACTCATGGCTACACCTTC. It specifies CASSTRDRTHGYTF.

The rearrangement joins TRBV9 to TRBJ2-7, with D unresolved. Trimming removed 4 bases at V and 2 bases at J, with 13 bases between. Germline-derived CDR1 and CDR2 are SGDLS and YYNGEE. The CDR3 runs 14 residues. In DNA form, the CDR3 reads TGTGCCAGCAGCCGGGCGATCTACCCCTACGAGCAGTACTTC. It yields the protein CASSRAIYPYEQYF.

The DNA for the CDR3 is TGTGCCAGTAGCATGCCTGGCGGGATCACAGATACGCAGTATTTT. Its protein product is CASSMPGGITDTQYF. V and J are TRBV19 and TRBJ2-3; tentatively, D is TRBD2 (6 bases). With 6 bases removed from V and 2 bases from J, the gap between germline ends came to 15 bases. The CDR3 loop spans 15 amino acids. Germline lookup yields CDR1 LNHDA and CDR2 SQIVND (reference sequence).

This clonotype was counted many times. V usage is TRBV7-9 and J usage is TRBJ2-5; a possible D gene is TRBD1 (5 bases). The V gene lost 4 bases and the J gene lost 1 base, with 10 bases spanning the gap. The CDR3 extends over 14 amino acids. Germline V gives CDR1 SEHNR, CDR2 FQNEAQ (reference sequence). This chain's CDR3 is CASSSGHFQETQYF. The DNA of the CDR3 is TGTGCCAGCAGCTCAGGACATTTCCAAGAGACCCAGTACTTC.

The chain combines TRBV20-1 with TRBJ2-7; the match to TRBD1 covers 8 bases. Germline V gene sequence: CDR1 DFQATT, CDR2 SNEGSKA (reference sequence). Unmatched junction bases numbered 11, after V lost 2 bases and J lost 2 bases. CDR3 length: 16 amino acids. The chain's CDR3 is CSARRIFGTGTYEQYF. In DNA form, the CDR3 reads TGCAGTGCTAGACGTATTTTCGGGACAGGCACCTACGAGCAGTACTTC.

This clonotype was observed many times. The chain carries TRBV5-1 and TRBJ1-1, with no clear D. CDR1 and CDR2 from the germline V gene are SGHRS and YFSETQ. Trimming cost V 0 bases and J 3 bases, with 9 bases left between them. The CDR3 is 14 amino acids. The CDR3 DNA follows: TGCGCCAGCAGCTTGGGCAGATCGGACACTGAAGCTTTCTTT. Protein sequence: CASSLGRSDTEAFF.

Many counts were recorded for this clonotype. CDR3 protein: CSVEAGSHEQYF. The CDR3 region has the DNA TGCAGCGTTGAAGCGGGTTCCCACGAGCAGTACTTC. The V and J genes are TRBV29-1 and TRBJ2-7; D unresolved. V dropped 1 base and J dropped 5 bases, with 9 bases sitting between them. This CDR3 region has 12 residues. Germline V lookup: CDR1 SQVTM, CDR2 ANQGSEA.

On this clonotype itself: A much larger clone is a single base away; this may be a read error. The V call is TRBV9, the J call TRBJ2-7; D might be TRBD1 or TRBD2, each matching 5 bases. The CDR3 consists of 12 residues. V was clipped by 3 bases and J by 8 bases, with 12 bases between them. Germline values: CDR1 SGDLS, CDR2 YYNGEE. The CDR3 DNA is TGTGCCAGCAGCGAAGACCGGGACCAGCAGTACTTC. Translated, it gives CASSEDRDQQYF.